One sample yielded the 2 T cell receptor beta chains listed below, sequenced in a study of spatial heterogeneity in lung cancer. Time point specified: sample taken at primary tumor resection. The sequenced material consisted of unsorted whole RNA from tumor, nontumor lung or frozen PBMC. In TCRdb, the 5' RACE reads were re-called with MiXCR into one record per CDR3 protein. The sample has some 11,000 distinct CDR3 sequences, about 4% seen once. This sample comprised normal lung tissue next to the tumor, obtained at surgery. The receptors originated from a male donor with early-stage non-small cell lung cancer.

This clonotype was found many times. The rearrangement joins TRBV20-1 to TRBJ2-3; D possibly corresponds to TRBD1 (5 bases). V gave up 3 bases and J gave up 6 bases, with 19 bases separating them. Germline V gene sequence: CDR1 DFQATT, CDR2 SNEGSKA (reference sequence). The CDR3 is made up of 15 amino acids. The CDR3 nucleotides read TGCAGTGCTAGGTCAACAGGTCTTAGAAGGGATACGCAGTATTTT. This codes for CSARSTGLRRDTQYF.

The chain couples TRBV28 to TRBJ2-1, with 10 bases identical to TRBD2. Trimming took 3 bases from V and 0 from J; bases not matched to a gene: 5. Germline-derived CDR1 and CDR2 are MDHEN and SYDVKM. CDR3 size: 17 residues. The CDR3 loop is CASSFPIAGGSYNEQFF. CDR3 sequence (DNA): TGTGCCAGCAGTTTCCCTATAGCGGGGGGCTCCTACAATGAGCAGTTCTTC.